These 26 T cell receptor beta chains came from one sample sequenced in a study of blood T cell repertoires in COVID-19. Some clones are missing from TCRdb's copy, which holds only in-frame ones; the method was immunoSEQ multiplex PCR. The table lists under 300,000 clones, about 85% of them singletons. The sequenced material came from PBMCs or T cells enriched from blood (not recorded which). These receptors were obtained from a woman under 40 with acute COVID-19.

The rearrangement uses TRBV28 and TRBJ2-2; the D is unclear. Trimming removed 6 bases at V and 6 bases at J, with 8 bases between. Germline CDR1 and CDR2: MDHEN and SYDVKM. The CDR3 has 12 residues. The CDR3 is CASRILAGELFF. CDR3 coding DNA: TGTGCCAGCAGGATCCTAGCCGGGGAGCTGTTTTTT. The full variable domain, its missing parts supplied by reference TRBV28 and TRBJ2-2, is DVKVTQSSRYLVKRTGEKVFLECVQDMDHENMFWYRQDPGLGLRLIYFSYDVKMKEKGDIPEGYSVSREKKERFSLILESASTNQTSMYLCASRILAGELFFGEGSRLTVL.

The chain combines TRBV18 with TRBJ2-7, with D tentatively TRBD1 (5 bases). Germline CDR1 and CDR2: KGHSH and LQKENI. Trimming shortened V by 4 bases and J by 4 bases, and 14 bases separated the two germline ends. This CDR3 has 14 residues. The CDR3 protein is CASSQAGIRYEQYF. The CDR3 nucleotides are TGTGCCAGCTCACAAGCAGGGATCAGGTACGAGCAGTACTTC. Full variable domain (outside the CDR3, taken from reference TRBV18 and TRBJ2-7): NAGVMQNPRHLVRRRGQEARLRCSPMKGHSHVYWYRQLPEEGLKFMVYLQKENIIDESGMPKERFSAEFPKEGPSILRIQQVVRGDSAAYFCASSQAGIRYEQYFGPGTRLTVT.

The CDR3 spells CASSIADSHEQYF. The CDR3 DNA is TGTGCCAGTAGTATAGCGGACAGCCACGAGCAGTACTTC. The chain combines TRBV19 with TRBJ2-7, with D possibly matching TRBD1 (6 bases). This CDR3 contains 13 residues. V was cut by 1 base and J by 5 bases, with 9 bases left in between. Germline loops: CDR1 LNHDA, CDR2 SQIVND (reference sequence).

The chain employs TRBV10-2 and TRBJ2-7, with 10 positions matching TRBD2. CDR3 length equals 16 residues. Germline assignment: CDR1 WSHSY and CDR2 SAAADI. The J segment lost 5 bases and the V segment lost 4 bases, leaving 11 bases of the junction unmatched. The DNA of the CDR3 is TGCGCCAGCAGTGGGGGAAGCGGGGGGGCTATCCACGAGCAGTACTTC. This encodes CASSGGSGGAIHEQYF.

The chain recombines TRBV15 with TRBJ2-7; 7 bases line up with TRBD2. Germline V gives CDR1 LNHNV, CDR2 YYDKDF (reference sequence). J was trimmed by 2 bases and V by 5 bases; bases with no gene match: 6. The CDR3 covers 14 residues. CDR3 in amino acids: CATSRGSGAYEQYF. Here the CDR3 DNA reads TGTGCCACCAGCCGCGGGAGCGGGGCCTACGAGCAGTACTTC.

The chain combines TRBV3-1 (or the pseudogene TRBV3-2) with TRBJ2-3; 8 nucleotides align to TRBD2. J lost 4 bases, V lost 4 bases, and 13 bases had no gene match. The CDR3 is 17 amino acids. Germline lookup yields CDR1 LGHDT and CDR2 YNNKEL (reference sequence). CDR3 loop: CASSPLKLAVGPDTQYF. DNA for the CDR3: TGTGCCAGCAGCCCCTTGAAACTAGCGGTGGGGCCAGATACGCAGTATTTT.

The chain carries TRBV9 and TRBJ2-2, with D possibly being TRBD2 (6 bases). Trimming cost V 0 bases and J 4 bases, with 10 bases left between them. The CDR3 runs to 15 residues. The V gene's germline CDR1 is SGDLS and CDR2 YYNGEE. This CDR3 reads CASSVGGDATGELFF. In DNA form, the CDR3 reads TGTGCCAGCAGCGTAGGGGGGGATGCCACCGGGGAGCTGTTTTTT.

J is TRBJ2-1 and V is TRBV11-3; the match to TRBD2 covers 9 bases. V lost 1 base to trimming and J lost 3 bases; unmatched junction nucleotides: 1. Germline V gene lookup returns CDR1 SGHNT and CDR2 YENEEA. The length of the CDR3 is 15 residues. This chain's CDR3 is CASSLGTSDYNEQFF. The CDR3 DNA reads as TGTGCCAGCAGCTTAGGGACTAGCGACTACAATGAGCAGTTCTTC.

V usage is TRBV7-6 and J usage is TRBJ2-1, with no clear D. Looked up from germline, CDR1 is SGHVS and CDR2 is FNYEAQ. CDR3 length: 15 amino acids. V gave up 5 bases and J gave up 6 bases, with 17 bases separating them. The chain's CDR3 is CASSQDLSSGNEQFF. In nucleotides, the CDR3 is TGTGCCAGCAGCCAAGACCTATCTTCGGGCAATGAGCAGTTCTTC. Supplemented by reference TRBV7-6 and TRBJ2-1, the full variable domain reads GAGVSQSPRYKVTKRGQDVALRCDPISGHVSLYWYRQALGQGPEFLTYFNYEAQQDKSGLPNDRFSAERPEGSISTLTIQRTEQRDSAMYRCASSQDLSSGNEQFFGPGTRLTVL.

The chain combines TRBV4-2 with TRBJ2-1; the D gene is possibly TRBD1 (5 bases). The CDR3 length is 15 residues. CDR1 is LGHNA, CDR2 YNFKEQ, per germline. V was shortened by 1 base and J by 3 bases, with 10 bases between the two germline ends. The DNA for the CDR3 is TGTGCCAGCAGCCAAGCTCCGACAGACTACAATGAGCAGTTCTTC. This sequence encodes CASSQAPTDYNEQFF.

The chain combines TRBV29-1 with TRBJ1-4; 7 positions match TRBD1. The germline V gene has CDR1 SQVTM and CDR2 ANQGSEA. CDR3 length: 16 amino acids. The V segment lost 4 bases and the J segment 0 bases; nucleotides outside the gene matches: 8. CDR3 loop: CSVASDRTATNEKLFF. The CDR3 nucleotides are TGCAGCGTTGCCTCGGACAGGACAGCAACTAATGAAAAACTGTTTTTT. Looking up the rest from reference TRBV29-1 and TRBJ1-4 gives the full variable domain: SAVISQKPSRDICQRGTSLTIQCQVDSQVTMMFWYRQQPGQSLTLIATANQGSEATYESGFVIDKFPISRPNLTFSTLTVSNMSPEDSSIYLCSVASDRTATNEKLFFGSGTQLSVL.

Remarks on this clone: This specimen includes other DNA sequences encoding the same CDR3. The gene calls are TRBV5-1 and TRBJ1-1, with D possibly TRBD1 on 6 matching bases. Between the trimmed V and J ends, which lost 5 bases and 1 base, there was a span of 9 bases. The length of the CDR3 is 13 residues. Germline V gene data show CDR1 as SGHRS and CDR2 as YFSETQ. CDR3 sequence reads: CASREQGNTEAFF. The DNA for the CDR3 is TGCGCCAGCAGGGAACAGGGGAACACTGAAGCTTTCTTT.

The sample holds one count of this clone. The chain recombines TRBV19 with TRBJ2-5, with 9 bases aligning to TRBD2. V lost 0 bases, J lost 1 base, and 3 bases stayed unmatched. The CDR3 consists of 16 residues. CDR1 and CDR2 from the germline V gene are LNHDA and SQIVND (reference sequence). For the CDR3, the DNA is TGTGCCAGTAGTATAGAAGCGGGGGGTGTCCAAGAGACCCAGTACTTC. Encoded protein: CASSIEAGGVQETQYF.

The chain employs TRBV2 and TRBJ1-3; 9 bases agree with TRBD1. The trim removed 6 bases at V and 6 bases at J, leaving 9 bases unmatched. The CDR3 is made up of 15 amino acids. Germline V gene sequence: CDR1 SNHLY, CDR2 FYNNEI. CDR3 residues: CASRETGGEENTIYF. Written as DNA, the CDR3 is TGTGCCAGCAGGGAAACAGGGGGCGAGGAAAACACCATATATTTT.

The chain is built from TRBV7-3 and TRBJ2-1; maybe TRBD1 (5 bases). Germline lookup yields CDR1 SGHTA and CDR2 FQGTGA. Trimming removed 5 bases at V and 7 bases at J, with 21 bases between. This CDR3 comprises 16 residues. CDR3 DNA sequence: TGTGCCAGCAGCAGCGCCTCAGGGCCCGGGTTGAATGAGCAGTTCTTC. It is translated as CASSSASGPGLNEQFF.

This sequence joins TRBV2 and TRBJ2-5; the D gene is possibly TRBD2 (5 bases). V was shortened by 6 bases and J by 6 bases, with 8 bases between the two germline ends. This CDR3 has 11 residues. Germline values: CDR1 SNHLY, CDR2 FYNNEI. The CDR3 DNA reads as TGTGCCAGCAGGGACGGGAAGACCCAGTACTTC. It codes for CASRDGKTQYF.

The gene calls are TRBV6-1 and TRBJ1-3, with D possibly matching TRBD1 (5 bases). V lost 2 bases and J 0 bases, leaving 20 bases between the germline ends. The CDR3 has 19 residues. CDR1 is MNHNS, CDR2 SASEGT, per germline. CDR3 sequence (DNA): TGTGCCAGCAGTGAATTCCTGTTGTCAGGGCGATTCTCTGGAAACACCATATATTTT. Protein sequence: CASSEFLLSGRFSGNTIYF.

The genes are TRBV28 and TRBJ2-1, with 10 bases lining up with TRBD1. V dropped 4 bases and J dropped 10; count of bases not matched to a gene: 7. Germline V CDR1 and CDR2: MDHEN, SYDVKM. The CDR3 sequence is 14 residues long. The CDR3 reads CASSSTGTGDEQFF. The CDR3 nucleotides read TGTGCCAGCAGTTCGACCGGGACAGGGGACGAGCAGTTCTTC.

The V call is TRBV7-6, the J call TRBJ2-7; D is perhaps TRBD1 (6 bases). Trimming left V 0 bases short and J 3 bases short, with 12 bases between. CDR1 is SGHVS and CDR2 is FNYEAQ in the germline V gene. The CDR3 has 15 residues. As DNA, the CDR3 is TGTGCCAGCAGCTTAGCTGACAGGAGGAACTACGAGCAGTACTTC. This codes for CASSLADRRNYEQYF.

This chain links TRBV6-2 or TRBV6-3 with TRBJ2-4; TRBD1 agrees at 10 bases. The CDR3 is 15 amino acids. Unmatched junction bases numbered 10, after V lost 5 bases and J lost 9 bases. The germline V gene has CDR1 MNHEY and CDR2 SVGEGT. The CDR3, as DNA: TGTGCCAGCAGTCACCCCGACAGGGGGCCTGGCATTCAGTACTTC. Translating gives CASSHPDRGPGIQYF.

J is TRBJ1-1 and V is TRBV12-3 or TRBV12-4; 8 bases are shared with TRBD1. Trimming at V came to 8 bases and at J to 7 bases, leaving 3 bases not matched to a gene. The CDR3 length is 11 residues. The CDR3 loop reads CASRRGLEAFF. In nucleotides, the CDR3 is TGTGCCAGCCGCAGGGGGCTTGAAGCTTTCTTT.

J is TRBJ2-3 and V is TRBV28; D unclear. Germline values: CDR1 MDHEN, CDR2 SYDVKM. V was shortened by 2 bases and J by 2 bases, with 5 bases between the two germline ends. The CDR3 is 13 amino acids. The chain's CDR3 is CASSLVHTDTQYF. The CDR3, as DNA: TGTGCCAGCAGTTTAGTCCACACAGATACGCAGTATTTT.

The chain carries TRBV19 and TRBJ2-2, with D possibly matching TRBD2 (5 bases). CDR1 LNHDA and CDR2 SQIVND come from the germline V gene (reference sequence). The CDR3 is 12 amino acids. Trimming cost V 5 bases and J 7 bases, with 8 bases left between them. CDR3 in amino acids: CASSSRGGELFF. The CDR3 DNA follows: TGTGCCAGTAGTTCCCGGGGCGGGGAGCTGTTTTTT. The full variable domain, in which reference TRBV19 and TRBJ2-2 provide the parts outside the CDR3, is DGGITQSPKYLFRKEGQNVTLSCEQNLNHDAMYWYRQDPGQGLRLIYYSQIVNDFQKGDIAEGYSVSREKKESFPLTVTSAQKNPTAFYLCASSSRGGELFFGEGSRLTVL.

A single count supports this clone. The chain is built from TRBV21-1 and TRBJ2-1; the table assigns TRBD2, which was not confirmed against the DNA. TRBV21-1 is listed as a pseudogene. CDR3 length: 16 residues. CDR3 amino acids: CASSRKGTSEVREQFF. The DNA of the CDR3 is TGTGCCAGCAGCAGAAAAGGGACTAGCGAGGTTAGGGAGCAGTTCTTC.

This chain joins TRBV18 and TRBJ2-5; 10 bases map to TRBD2. CDR1 and CDR2 from the germline V gene are KGHSH and LQKENI. CDR3 size: 17 residues. J lost 5 bases, V lost 3 bases, and 12 bases had no gene match. CDR3 protein: CASSPLYLAGDRETQYF. The CDR3 nucleotides read TGTGCCAGCTCACCGCTCTATCTAGCGGGAGATCGGGAGACCCAGTACTTC.

The CDR3: CSVEGGHGLDYNEQFF. In DNA, the CDR3 is TGCAGCGTTGAAGGCGGGCACGGACTCGACTACAATGAGCAGTTCTTC. The rearrangement links TRBV29-1 to TRBJ2-1; possibly TRBD2 for D (5 bases). Germline V gene lookup returns CDR1 SQVTM and CDR2 ANQGSEA. The CDR3 totals 16 residues. Deletions cut 1 base from V and 3 bases from J, with 16 bases between.